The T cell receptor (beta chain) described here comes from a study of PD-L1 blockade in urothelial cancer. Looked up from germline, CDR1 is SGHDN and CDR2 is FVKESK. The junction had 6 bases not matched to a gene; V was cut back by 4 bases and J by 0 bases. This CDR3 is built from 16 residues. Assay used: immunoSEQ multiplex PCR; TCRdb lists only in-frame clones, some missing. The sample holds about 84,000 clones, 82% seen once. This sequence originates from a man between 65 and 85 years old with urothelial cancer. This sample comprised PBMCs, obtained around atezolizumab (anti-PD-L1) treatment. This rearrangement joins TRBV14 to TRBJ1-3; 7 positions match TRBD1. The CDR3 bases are TGTGCCAGCAGCCGGGACAGCGTTTTCTCTGGAAACACCATATATTTT. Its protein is CASSRDSVFSGNTIYF.